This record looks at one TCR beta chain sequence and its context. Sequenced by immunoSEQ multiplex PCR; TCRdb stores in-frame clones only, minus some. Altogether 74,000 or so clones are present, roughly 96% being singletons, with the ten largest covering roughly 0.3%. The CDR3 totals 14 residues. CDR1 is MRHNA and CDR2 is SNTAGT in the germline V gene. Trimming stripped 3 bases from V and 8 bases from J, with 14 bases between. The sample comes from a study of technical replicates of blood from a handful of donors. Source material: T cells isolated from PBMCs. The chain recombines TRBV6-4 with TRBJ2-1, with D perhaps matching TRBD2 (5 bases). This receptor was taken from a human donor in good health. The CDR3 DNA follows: TGTGCCAGCAGTGAAGGTAGGGAGATCGATGAGCAGTTCTTC. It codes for CASSEGREIDEQFF.